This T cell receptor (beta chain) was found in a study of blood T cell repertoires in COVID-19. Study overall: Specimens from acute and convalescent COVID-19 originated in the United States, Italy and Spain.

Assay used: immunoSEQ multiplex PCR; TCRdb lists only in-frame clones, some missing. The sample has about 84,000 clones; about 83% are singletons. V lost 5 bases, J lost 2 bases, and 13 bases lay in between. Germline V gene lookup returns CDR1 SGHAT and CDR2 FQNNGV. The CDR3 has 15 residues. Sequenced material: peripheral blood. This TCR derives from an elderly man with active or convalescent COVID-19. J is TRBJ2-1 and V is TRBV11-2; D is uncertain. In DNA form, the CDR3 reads TGTGCCAGCAGCGCCCTTCGGGTTACCTACAATGAGCAGTTCTTC. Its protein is CASSALRVTYNEQFF.